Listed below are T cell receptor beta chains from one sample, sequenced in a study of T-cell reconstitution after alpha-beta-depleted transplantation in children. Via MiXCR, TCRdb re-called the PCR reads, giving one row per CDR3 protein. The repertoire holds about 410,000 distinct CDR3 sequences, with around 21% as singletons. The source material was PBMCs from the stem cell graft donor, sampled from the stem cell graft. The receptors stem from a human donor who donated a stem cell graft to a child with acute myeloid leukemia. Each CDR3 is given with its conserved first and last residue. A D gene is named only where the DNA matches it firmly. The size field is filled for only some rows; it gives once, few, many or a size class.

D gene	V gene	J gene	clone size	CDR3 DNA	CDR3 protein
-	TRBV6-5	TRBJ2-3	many	TGTGCCAGCAGGAGGGGGGCGGGGGCAGATACGCAGTATTTT	CASRRGAGADTQYF
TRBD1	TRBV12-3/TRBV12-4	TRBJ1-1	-	TGTGCCAGCAGCGGGACAGAAAAGCGGTCGAACACTGAAGCTTTCTTT	CASSGTEKRSNTEAFF
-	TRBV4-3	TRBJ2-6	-	TGCGCCAGCAGTCTTTATATACGGACTCGTTACTCTGGGGCCAACGTCCTGACTTTC	CASSLYIRTRYSGANVLTF
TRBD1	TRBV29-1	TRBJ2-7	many	TGCAGCGTACAACGCCGGGACAGGGGAGGGTACGAGCAGTACTTC	CSVQRRDRGGYEQYF
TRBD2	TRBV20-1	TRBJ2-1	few	TGCAGTGCGCCCCTAGCGGGAGCCCGGAGCTCCTACAATGAGCAGTTCTTC	CSAPLAGARSSYNEQFF
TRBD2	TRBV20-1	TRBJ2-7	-	TGCAGTGCTAACCTAGGACTAGCGGGAGTGATGGACGAGCAGTACTTC	CSANLGLAGVMDEQYF
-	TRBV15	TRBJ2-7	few	TGTGCCACCAGCAGAGATCTCCGGGACAACTACGAGCAGTACTTC	CATSRDLRDNYEQYF
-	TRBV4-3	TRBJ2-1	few	TGCGCCAGCAGCCAGACCGGGGGACAGTACAATGAGCAGTTCTTC	CASSQTGGQYNEQFF
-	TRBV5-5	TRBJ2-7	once	TGTGCCAGCAGCTTGGGGGCCGGGAACTCCTACGAGCAGTACTTC	CASSLGAGNSYEQYF
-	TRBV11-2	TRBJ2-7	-	TGTGCCAGCAGCCACACCTCCTACGAGCAGTACTTC	CASSHTSYEQYF
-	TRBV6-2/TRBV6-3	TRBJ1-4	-	TGTGCCAGCAGGCCCGGGATTGCCTATGAAAAACTGTTTTTT	CASRPGIAYEKLFF
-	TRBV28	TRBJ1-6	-	TGTGCCAGCAGTTCTACATGGAATTCACCCCTCCACTTT	CASSSTWNSPLHF
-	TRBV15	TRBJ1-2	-	TGTGCCACCAGCAGAGGATCGTCGGGCTACACCTTC	CATSRGSSGYTF
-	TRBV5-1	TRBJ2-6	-	TGCGCCAGCGCGGCCGGGGCCAACGTCCTGACTTTC	CASAAGANVLTF
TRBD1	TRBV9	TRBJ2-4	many	TGTGCCAGCAGCGACCCCCGGCAGGGGGAGAACAAAAACATTCAGTACTTC	CASSDPRQGENKNIQYF
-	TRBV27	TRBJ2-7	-	TGTGCCAGCAGTTTGTCCGGGCAGCCTACCTACGAGCAGTACTTC	CASSLSGQPTYEQYF
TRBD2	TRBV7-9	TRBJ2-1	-	TGTGCCAGCAGCGGGACTAGCGGGAGTTCGCAGTTCTTC	CASSGTSGSSQFF
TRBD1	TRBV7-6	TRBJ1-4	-	TGTGCCAGCAGCGAGGGGACAGATTCTAATGAAAAACTGTTTTTT	CASSEGTDSNEKLFF
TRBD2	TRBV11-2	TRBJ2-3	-	TGTGCCAGCAGCCAAATAGCGGGAGGGATCGGAGATACGCAGTATTTT	CASSQIAGGIGDTQYF
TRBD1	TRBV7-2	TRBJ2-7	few	TGTGCCAGCAGCCAACCCTTGGGGACAGGTCGGTACGAGCAGTACTTC	CASSQPLGTGRYEQYF
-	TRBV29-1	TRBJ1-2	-	TGCAGCGTTGATCCAGCTAACTATGGCTACACCTTC	CSVDPANYGYTF
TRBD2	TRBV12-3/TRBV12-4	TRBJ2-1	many	TGTGCCACCGAAGAGGGACTAGCATACAATGAGCAGTTCTTC	CATEEGLAYNEQFF
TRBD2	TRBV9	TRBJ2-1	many	TGTGCCAGCAGCGTAGCCGGGGGACTAGCGGGAAGCCCCTACAATGAGCAGTTCTTC	CASSVAGGLAGSPYNEQFF
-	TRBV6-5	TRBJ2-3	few	TGTGCCAGCAGTTACTCGGGGTATACAAGTGAAGGCACAGATACGCAGTATTTT	CASSYSGYTSEGTDTQYF
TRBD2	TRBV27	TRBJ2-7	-	TGTGCCAGCAGTTTAGCGGGAGTCGTGTCCTACGAGCAGTACTTC	CASSLAGVVSYEQYF
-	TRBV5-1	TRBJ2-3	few	TGCGCCAGCAGCTTGGTTTCCGATAGCACAGATACGCAGTATTTT	CASSLVSDSTDTQYF
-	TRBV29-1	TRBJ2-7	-	TGCAGCGTATCAAGTATCTACGAGCAGTACTTC	CSVSSIYEQYF
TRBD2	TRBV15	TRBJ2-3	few	TGTGCCACCAGCAGAGCCGGGAGGGCCGATTTGGATACGCAGTATTTT	CATSRAGRADLDTQYF